One sample yielded the 10 T cell receptor beta chains listed below, sequenced in a study of T cell responses to AZD1222 COVID-19 vaccine (dated by TCRdb to about 2021). This specimen's time point label, interpreted: baseline before first vaccination. Libraries were made using the immunoSEQ multiplex PCR assay. As stored in TCRdb, this immuneACCESS dataset retains in-frame rearrangements with V and J assigned. A fraction of the clones does not appear; measured against another copy, unresolved V genes explain less than half of the discrepancy, and the remainder lacks a known reason. This sample is represented by approximately 120,000 clones; approximately 89% of them were singletons. 4.5% of the sample is in the top ten clones. The sequences come from peripheral blood, collected on day 0 of AZD1222 vaccination. Receptor source: an adult in good health.

V is TRBV5-4 and J is TRBJ2-7, with D tentatively TRBD1 or TRBD2 (5 bases each). Between the trimmed V and J ends, which lost 2 bases and 6 bases, there was a span of 15 bases. Germline lookup yields CDR1 SGHNT and CDR2 YYREEE (reference sequence). This CDR3 is 14 amino acids long. The CDR3 region is CASSLDPEGREQYF. In DNA, the CDR3 is TGTGCCAGCAGCTTAGACCCAGAGGGGCGCGAGCAGTACTTC.

The chain has TRBV6-2 or TRBV6-3 and TRBJ1-6, with 9 nucleotides matching TRBD1. Per the germline V gene, CDR1 is MNHEY and CDR2 is SVGEGT. This CDR3 is 16 amino acids long. V dropped 4 bases and J dropped 7; count of bases not matched to a gene: 8. The CDR3 region has the DNA TGTGCCAGCAGTTCGCTTGGGACAGGGCAAAATTCACCCCTCCACTTT. Translation: CASSSLGTGQNSPLHF.

This clone has a single count. The chain employs TRBV5-1 and TRBJ2-1, with D perhaps assigned TRBD1 or TRBD2 (8 bases each). Trimming stripped 9 bases from V and 4 bases from J, with 26 bases between. Germline CDR1 reads SGHRS; CDR2 reads YFSETQ. The CDR3 has 17 amino acids. CDR3: CAITTPGGTGHYNEQFF. CDR3 nucleotides: TGCGCCATCACCACTCCGGGAGGGACAGGCCATTACAATGAGCAGTTCTTC.

The chain is built from TRBV5-1 and TRBJ2-7; 7 positions agree with TRBD2. The J segment lost 5 bases and the V segment lost 8 bases, leaving 7 bases of the junction unmatched. This CDR3 contains 12 residues. Germline V gene lookup returns CDR1 SGHRS and CDR2 YFSETQ. CDR3 sequence reads: CASRGGTHEQYF. DNA of the CDR3: TGCGCCAGTCGCGGGGGTACCCACGAGCAGTACTTC.

The rearrangement joins TRBV28 to TRBJ1-1; D is unclear. In germline, CDR1 is MDHEN, CDR2 SYDVKM. Trimming took 1 base from V and 7 from J, leaving 10 bases between them. The CDR3 spans 13 residues. The CDR3 DNA sequence: TGTGCCAGCAGTTTATTGGCGGGAATTGAAGCTTTCTTT. This codes for CASSLLAGIEAFF.

V gene TRBV11-2 combines with J gene TRBJ1-1; 7 bases align to TRBD1. This CDR3 is built from 15 residues. J gave up 1 base and V 1 base, and 3 bases lay outside the gene matches. Per germline, CDR1 SGHAT and CDR2 FQNNGV. This CDR3 is CASSLVGTANTEAFF. The CDR3 region has the DNA TGTGCCAGCAGCTTAGTCGGGACAGCGAACACTGAAGCTTTCTTT. Using reference TRBV11-2 and TRBJ1-1 for the parts outside the CDR3, the full variable domain is EAGVAQSPRYKIIEKRQSVAFWCNPISGHATLYWYQQILGQGPKLLIQFQNNGVVDDSQLPKDRFSAERLKGVDSTLKIQPAKLEDSAVYLCASSLVGTANTEAFFGQGTRLTVV.

The gene calls are TRBV19 and TRBJ1-4; D unclear. Germline lookup yields CDR1 LNHDA and CDR2 SQIVND (reference sequence). The V end was cut by 2 bases, the J end by 3 bases, with 10 bases between. The CDR3 is 15 amino acids. The CDR3 coding sequence is TGTGCCAGTAGTATAAGGTCAGGAGCTAATGAAAAACTGTTTTTT. It codes for CASSIRSGANEKLFF.

This chain links TRBV7-3 with TRBJ2-1; TRBD2 matches 7 bases. Per the germline V gene, CDR1 is SGHTA and CDR2 is FQGTGA. Trimming removed 5 bases from V and 3 bases from J; junction bases left unmatched: 7. CDR3 length equals 15 residues. The CDR3 DNA is TGTGCCAGCAGCCTGGGTGGGACTAACTACAATGAGCAGTTCTTC. It yields the protein CASSLGGTNYNEQFF.

In its sample, this clone was seen once. The gene calls are TRBV29-1 and TRBJ2-5; 8 bases are a match to TRBD1. CDR1 SQVTM and CDR2 ANQGSEA come from the germline V gene. Trimming cost V 4 bases and J 5 bases; bases outside gene matches: 3. This CDR3 is 12 amino acids long. For the CDR3, the DNA is TGCAGCGTTGTAACAGGGGGGGAGACCCAGTACTTC. It encodes CSVVTGGETQYF.

V is TRBV6-2 or TRBV6-3 and J is TRBJ1-2; TRBD1 is a possible D gene (5 bases). Trimming removed 2 bases at V and 8 bases at J, with 12 bases between. Germline CDR1 reads MNHEY; CDR2 reads SVGEGT. This CDR3 is 13 amino acids long. In DNA, the CDR3 is TGTGCCAGCAGTTACGGCCAGGGTCAGGGCTACACCTTC. Encoded protein: CASSYGQGQGYTF.